This T cell receptor (beta chain) comes out of a study of ipilimumab plus nivolumab after autologous stem cell transplantation. Across the study: Patients received a median of about 5 ipilimumab and roughly 8 nivolumab doses.

Assay used: immunoSEQ multiplex PCR; TCRdb lists only in-frame clones, some missing. Of some 41,000 clones listed, approximately 92% are singletons. Per the germline V gene, CDR1 is SNHLY and CDR2 is FYNNEI. V shed 4 bases, J shed 7 bases, and the junction held 7 bases outside the gene matches. CDR3 length equals 15 residues. Ipilimumab, 1 mg/kg, started 14 to 28 days after autologous transplant. Dosing: nivolumab 3 mg/kg IV, weeks 1, 4, 7, 10, then every two weeks to week 26. This sequence joins TRBV2 and TRBJ2-2; 9 positions agree with TRBD1. The TCR comes from a male donor with multiple myeloma. The sequencing used PBMCs, collected in a trial of ipilimumab plus nivolumab as post-transplant consolidation. In nucleotides, the CDR3 is TGTGCCAGCAGTGCCGGGACAGGGAATTTCGGGGAGCTGTTTTTT. Its translation: CASSAGTGNFGELFF.